This T cell receptor beta chain was retrieved from a study of CD4 T cells in relation to SARS-CoV-2 and coronaviruses. At the level of the study: After 10 days of antigen culture, PBMC TCR beta CDR3s were sequenced.

To note about this clone: Its target is not known.

CD4+ T cells from unexposed donors were obtained before the COVID-19 pandemic (2011-2018). After roughly ten days of culture, CD4+ T cells were isolated. Unexposed-donor CD4+ T cells were probed with SARS-CoV-2 S/N and four cold-coronavirus spikes, cells permitting. Fresh IL-2 medium replaced half the medium on days 3 and 7. Findings and limits, study-wide: Compared with monoreactive clones, crossreactive clones showed significantly weaker SARS-CoV-2 expansion.

The method was immunoSEQ multiplex PCR; TCRdb's version includes in-frame clones alone and lacks a portion of them. The sample lists about 27,000 clones; around 80% were seen once. The CDR3 has 16 amino acids. CDR1 is SGHVS and CDR2 is FQNEAQ in the germline V gene. V lost 5 bases, J lost 4 bases, and 13 bases stayed unmatched. The receptor was derived from a human donor in good health. The chain joins TRBV7-8 to TRBJ1-2; 7 bases align to TRBD1. The specimen was CD4+ T cells from PBMCs, cultured in vitro. CDR3 nucleotides: TGTGCCAGCAGCAGATATCGGACAGGAAGGGTCTATGGCTACACCTTC. This sequence encodes CASSRYRTGRVYGYTF.